The 26 T cell receptor beta chains in this list originate from one sample, sequenced in a study of T cell repertoires in cytomegalovirus infection (dated by TCRdb to 2018 to 2020). The instrument given in TCRdb is Illumina HiSeq 1500. TCRdb reanalyzed the raw reads on its own, using fastp at Q25 for trimming and MiXCR for clone calling, and kept in-frame beta chains. A single entry per CDR3 protein holds the most common genes and DNA from its merged rows. Within this sample are 70,000 to 75,000 distinct CDR3 sequences, with 3% to 4% of them counted one time only. Clones ranked in the top ten supply 22% of the sample. Sequenced input: PBMCs. The receptors originated from a human donor in good health (CMV status not recorded). Some clones in this sample may be carry-over from other donors' samples.

This clonotype was observed at least ten times. The V gene is TRBV12-3 or TRBV12-4, the J gene TRBJ2-5; no clear D. This CDR3 region has 12 residues. V gave up 4 bases and J gave up 6 bases, with 9 bases separating them. The CDR3 DNA is TGTGCCAGCAGTTCCACCATACAGACCCAGTACTTC. This gives the protein CASSSTIQTQYF.

Many counts were recorded for this clonotype. This chain joins TRBV7-2 and TRBJ2-3; D gene unclear. The germline gives CDR1 SGHTA, CDR2 FQGNSA. The CDR3 is 15 amino acids. V lost 3 bases to trimming and J lost 7 bases, with 17 bases between them. DNA for the CDR3: TGTGCCAGCAGCTTTAATCCCCACAGAGCTTATACGCAGTATTTT. This sequence encodes CASSFNPHRAYTQYF.

Many counts were recorded for this clonotype. V gene TRBV7-3 combines with J gene TRBJ2-1; 10 bases are shared with TRBD1. The length of the CDR3 is 15 residues. Unmatched junction bases numbered 2, after V lost 2 bases and J lost 4 bases. CDR1 is SGHTA and CDR2 is FQGTGA in the germline V gene. The CDR3 protein is CASSLGQGVYNEQFF. The DNA of the CDR3 is TGTGCCAGCAGCTTAGGACAGGGGGTTTACAATGAGCAGTTCTTC.

At least ten counts were recorded for this clonotype. This rearrangement joins TRBV6-6 to TRBJ2-3; D perhaps matches TRBD2 (5 bases). CDR1 and CDR2 (germline): MNHNY, SVGAGI (reference sequence). The V end lost 9 bases, the J end lost 6 bases, and 16 bases lay between the germline ends. The CDR3 consists of 13 residues. The CDR3 sequence: CASTGNLIDTQYF. CDR3 sequence (DNA): TGTGCCAGTACGGGAAATTTGATTGATACGCAGTATTTT.

This clonotype was seen at least ten times. This may come from a read error, since a much larger clone is one base off. V is TRBV7-2 and J is TRBJ1-1; no clear D. Germline CDR1 reads SGHTA; CDR2 reads FQGNSA. V lost 2 bases and J lost 1, with 5 bases in between. This CDR3 has 13 residues. The CDR3 region has the DNA TGTGCCAGCAGCTTAAGACCGAACACTGAAGCTTTCTTT. Translated, it gives CASSLRPNTEAFF.

CDR3 sequence: CASSRRRGEGGTEAFF. The CDR3 DNA is TGTGCCAGCAGCCGTAGGAGGGGGGAAGGTGGCACTGAAGCTTTCTTT. The chain combines TRBV7-8 with TRBJ1-1, with D perhaps matching TRBD1 (6 bases). V lost 5 bases to trimming and J lost 4 bases, with 20 bases between them. Germline values: CDR1 SGHVS, CDR2 FQNEAQ. The CDR3 is 16 residues long.

This clonotype was observed many times. The gene calls are TRBV11-3 and TRBJ2-5; no clear D gene. The length of the CDR3 is 15 residues. Trimming removed 1 base from V and 0 bases from J, with 9 bases in between. Germline lookup yields CDR1 SGHNT and CDR2 YENEEA. The CDR3 DNA is TGTGCCAGCAGCTTAGGCAGGTTGTACCAAGAGACCCAGTACTTC. Encoded protein: CASSLGRLYQETQYF.

This clonotype has at least ten counts. J is TRBJ2-7 and V is TRBV7-2; maybe TRBD2 (6 bases). Germline V gene lookup returns CDR1 SGHTA and CDR2 FQGNSA. The CDR3 sequence is 15 residues long. The V end was cut by 4 bases, the J end by 5 bases, with 18 bases between. This CDR3 reads CASSSSGRGINEQYF. The CDR3, as DNA: TGTGCCAGCAGCTCCTCCGGACGGGGGATCAACGAGCAGTACTTC.

In its sample, this clonotype was seen a few times. V gene TRBV7-6 combines with J gene TRBJ2-2; 8 positions agree with TRBD1. In germline, CDR1 is SGHVS, CDR2 FNYEAQ. The ends lost 5 bases at V and 4 bases at J; junction bases unmatched: 6. The CDR3 runs to 15 residues. The CDR3, as DNA: TGTGCCAGCAGCGTCCAGGGGGCGGTCACCGGGGAGCTGTTTTTT. This codes for CASSVQGAVTGELFF.

This clonotype was seen many times. The CDR3 bases are TGTGCCAGCAGCTTAGACGGGGGGAAAACCGGGGAGCTGTTTTTT. Translated: CASSLDGGKTGELFF. The chain joins TRBV7-8 to TRBJ2-2, with TRBD2 matching over 7 bases. CDR3 length: 15 amino acids. The junction had 4 bases not matched to a gene; V was cut back by 1 base and J by 5 bases. Germline V gene data show CDR1 as SGHVS and CDR2 as FQNEAQ. Based on the CDR3 plus reference TRBV7-8 and TRBJ2-2, the full variable domain is GAGVSQSPRYKVAKRGQDVALRCDPISGHVSLFWYQQALGQGPEFLTYFQNEAQLDKSGLPSDRFFAERPEGSVSTLKIQRTQQEDSAVYLCASSLDGGKTGELFFGEGSRLTVL.

At least ten counts were recorded for this clonotype. This chain links TRBV20-1 with TRBJ2-3; 10 bases align to TRBD2. V gave up 7 bases and J gave up 4 bases; unmatched junction bases: 14. Germline V gene lookup returns CDR1 DFQATT and CDR2 SNEGSKA (reference sequence). This CDR3 contains 16 residues. The CDR3 DNA follows: TGCAGTGAAGAACTAGCGGGACCTGGAACCCCAGATACGCAGTATTTT. As protein: CSEELAGPGTPDTQYF.

This clonotype was picked up many times. The gene calls are TRBV28 and TRBJ1-1, with 8 bases aligning to TRBD1. The CDR3 length is 14 residues. V trimming: 5 bases; J trimming: 7 bases; junction bases outside the gene matches: 9. Germline-derived CDR1 and CDR2 are MDHEN and SYDVKM. The CDR3 DNA reads TGTGCCAGCAGTCTGGACAGGGTAAGAGGTGAAGCTTTCTTT. Translated: CASSLDRVRGEAFF.

In its sample, this clonotype was seen many times. The chain couples TRBV20-1 to TRBJ2-7; TRBD2 agrees at 8 bases. Germline V gene lookup returns CDR1 DFQATT and CDR2 SNEGSKA (reference sequence). CDR3 length equals 16 residues. V was clipped by 4 bases and J by 7 bases; unmatched bases: 18. The CDR3 DNA is TGCAGTGCTACTCAACCCCGCGGGGGGCACTCCGGGGAGCAGTACTTC. It encodes CSATQPRGGHSGEQYF.

This clonotype appeared many times. This rearrangement joins TRBV7-2 to TRBJ2-5; D possibly corresponds to TRBD1 (5 bases). This CDR3 is built from 12 residues. Trimming stripped 2 bases from V and 9 bases from J, with 10 bases between. Germline V gene data show CDR1 as SGHTA and CDR2 as FQGNSA. CDR3 amino acids: CASSLQDTAQYF. The CDR3 DNA reads TGTGCCAGCAGCTTACAGGACACTGCCCAGTACTTC.

This clonotype was found many times. V usage is TRBV5-4 and J usage is TRBJ2-3, with D maybe TRBD2 (6 bases). CDR3 length equals 17 residues. V dropped 4 bases and J dropped 2 bases, with 20 bases sitting between them. Germline V gene sequence: CDR1 SGHNT, CDR2 YYREEE (reference sequence). CDR3: CASSRGGLQPHTDTQYF. The CDR3 nucleotides are TGTGCCAGCAGCCGCGGAGGACTACAACCCCACACAGATACGCAGTATTTT.

This clonotype was observed at least ten times. This chain joins TRBV6-6 and TRBJ1-1; unclear D gene. The CDR3 is 13 residues long. Trimming removed 5 bases from V and 2 bases from J, with 9 bases in between. Germline V lookup: CDR1 MNHNY, CDR2 SVGAGI (reference sequence). CDR3 sequence reads: CASSTSVNTEAFF. The CDR3 nucleotides read TGTGCCAGCAGTACCTCGGTAAACACTGAAGCTTTCTTT.

This clonotype was detected ten times or more. CDR3 protein: CASSLTSLGLAGGRTYNEQFF. DNA of the CDR3: TGTGCCAGCAGCCTAACCTCCTTGGGACTAGCGGGGGGGCGGACCTACAATGAGCAGTTCTTC. The chain recombines TRBV7-2 with TRBJ2-1, with 16 positions matching TRBD2. Germline V gene data show CDR1 as SGHTA and CDR2 as FQGNSA. This CDR3 is 21 amino acids long. The V and J ends lost 5 bases and 2 bases, in that order; junction bases with no gene match: 15. The whole variable domain, remainder taken from reference TRBV7-2 and TRBJ2-1, is GAGVSQSPSNKVTEKGKDVELRCDPISGHTALYWYRQSLGQGLEFLIYFQGNSAPDKSGLPSDRFSAERTGGSVSTLTIQRTQQEDSAVYLCASSLTSLGLAGGRTYNEQFFGPGTRLTVL.

This clonotype was detected many times. The DNA of the CDR3 is TGTGCCAGCAGCCAGCAACAGAGGGGTGAGCAGTTCTTC. It codes for CASSQQQRGEQFF. The chain is built from TRBV7-2 and TRBJ2-1; D tentatively reads TRBD1 or TRBD2 (5 bases each). Germline assignment: CDR1 SGHTA and CDR2 FQGNSA. V was clipped by 5 bases and J by 9 bases, with 14 bases between them. The CDR3 runs 13 residues.

The table lists this clonotype with many counts. V gene TRBV11-2 combines with J gene TRBJ2-5; D not certain. The CDR3 totals 15 residues. V lost 6 bases to trimming and J lost 0 bases, with 14 bases between them. Looked up from germline, CDR1 is SGHAT and CDR2 is FQNNGV. This CDR3 reads CASSLDGTDQETQYF. As DNA, the CDR3 is TGTGCCAGCAGTTTGGACGGAACAGACCAAGAGACCCAGTACTTC. Based on the CDR3 plus reference TRBV11-2 and TRBJ2-5, the full variable domain is EAGVAQSPRYKIIEKRQSVAFWCNPISGHATLYWYQQILGQGPKLLIQFQNNGVVDDSQLPKDRFSAERLKGVDSTLKIQPAKLEDSAVYLCASSLDGTDQETQYFGPGTRLLVL.

This clonotype was seen repeatedly, ten times or more. V gene TRBV12-3 or TRBV12-4 combines with J gene TRBJ1-5; no clear D gene. The CDR3 consists of 14 residues. Trimming left V 1 base short and J 6 bases short, with 10 bases between. The CDR3 DNA follows: TGTGCCAGCAGTTTAGAAGGAGCGACTCAGCCCCAGCATTTT. Translating it yields CASSLEGATQPQHF.

This clonotype has ten or more counts. V gene TRBV28 combines with J gene TRBJ2-1, with 14 nucleotides matching TRBD2. The germline CDR1 and CDR2 sequences are MDHEN and SYDVKM. The CDR3 has 19 amino acids. V trimming: 3 bases; J trimming: 4 bases; junction bases outside the gene matches: 11. DNA of the CDR3: TGTGCCAGCAGTTTTAGGACAGGCGGGACTAGCGGGAGATACAATGAGCAGTTCTTC. It yields the protein CASSFRTGGTSGRYNEQFF.

In this sample, this clonotype turned up many times. This chain uses TRBV7-2 with TRBJ2-1; possibly TRBD2 for D (6 bases). CDR1 and CDR2 from the germline V gene are SGHTA and FQGNSA. This CDR3 spans 13 amino acids. Trimming stripped 5 bases from V and 4 bases from J, with 9 bases between. In DNA form, the CDR3 reads TGTGCCAGCAGCCAGACTAGTTACAATGAGCAGTTCTTC. This gives the protein CASSQTSYNEQFF.

This clonotype was observed many times. The chain has TRBV7-2 and TRBJ2-7, with 7 nucleotides matching TRBD2. There are 14 residues in the CDR3. Per the germline V gene, CDR1 is SGHTA and CDR2 is FQGNSA. With 5 bases clipped from V and 6 bases from J, the junction kept 10 bases outside the gene matches. In nucleotides, the CDR3 is TGTGCCAGCAGCCTCGGGGCGGGGGTAGGCGAGCAGTACTTC. Amino acid sequence: CASSLGAGVGEQYF.

This clonotype has a count of ten or more. V gene TRBV20-1 combines with J gene TRBJ2-4; maybe TRBD1 (6 bases). Trimming removed 3 bases at V and 3 bases at J, with 15 bases between. There are 15 residues in the CDR3. Germline lookup yields CDR1 DFQATT and CDR2 SNEGSKA (reference sequence). The CDR3 nucleotides read TGCAGTGCTAGTAGTCAGGGGCAAGGCAAAAACATTCAGTACTTC. Its translation: CSASSQGQGKNIQYF.

This clonotype was found many times. V is TRBV6-1 and J is TRBJ2-4, with D unresolved. Germline V gene data show CDR1 as MNHNS and CDR2 as SASEGT. The V end lost 6 bases, the J end lost 0 bases, and 9 bases lay between the germline ends. This CDR3 is 14 amino acids long. CDR3 in DNA: TGTGCCAGCAGCCAAGCGATAGCCAAAAACATTCAGTACTTC. Its protein is CASSQAIAKNIQYF.

At least ten counts were recorded for this clonotype. This sequence joins TRBV7-2 and TRBJ2-2; 10 nucleotides line up with TRBD2. The CDR3 totals 15 residues. The V and J ends lost 5 bases and 7 bases, in that order; junction bases with no gene match: 7. The germline gives CDR1 SGHTA, CDR2 FQGNSA. CDR3 amino acids: CASSPGTSVGGELFF. The DNA of the CDR3 is TGTGCCAGCAGCCCTGGGACTAGCGTGGGCGGGGAGCTGTTTTTT.